This T cell receptor (beta chain) was retrieved from a study of T cell responses to AZD1222 COVID-19 vaccine. Study-wide findings and caveats: Following two doses of AZD1222, Spike-specific TCR breadth and depth rose. The reported proportion of spike-specific TCRs targeting unmutated variant regions was nearly half. Repertoires in all cases were sampled only once the peak T cell response had passed. White British donors predominated, females outnumbered males, and clonal diversity was possibly underestimated.

The CDR3 totals 14 residues. V lost 3 bases and J lost 5, with 17 bases in between. Germline assignment: CDR1 GTSNPN and CDR2 SVGIG (reference sequence). A word on this clone: Its antigen is undetermined.

The method was immunoSEQ multiplex PCR; TCRdb's version includes in-frame clones alone and lacks a portion of them. The profile shows tens of thousands of clones, roughly 90% of them singletons. This clonotype originated in an adult in good health. The sequenced sample was peripheral blood, obtained on day 0 of MenACWY control vaccination. This chain joins TRBV30 and TRBJ2-7, with D possibly called TRBD1 or TRBD2 (5 bases each). Here the CDR3 DNA reads TGTGCCTGGAGCGGGGCCGAGTTATCCCACGAGCAGTACTTC. It yields the protein CAWSGAELSHEQYF.